This T cell receptor beta chain comes out of a study of blood T cell repertoires in COVID-19. Study overall: The United States, Italy and Spain provided the acute and convalescent COVID-19 samples. The cDNA or gDNA used as material had been derived from T cells, B-cell-depleted T cells, or PBMCs.

Germline lookup yields CDR1 SGHNT and CDR2 YYREEE (reference sequence). The ends lost 1 base at V and 6 bases at J; junction bases unmatched: 10. The CDR3 totals 16 residues. Two consecutive negative NP/OP PCR tests, clearance, or resolved symptoms defined Cohort 3 recovery. Method: immunoSEQ multiplex PCR; TCRdb's copy keeps in-frame clones and lacks some. This table holds a few hundred thousand clones, about 87% found once. This chain joins TRBV5-4 and TRBJ2-7; 10 bases match TRBD1. Input material: PBMCs or T cells enriched from blood (not recorded which). This sequence was found in a man aged 25-45 years who had recovered from COVID-19. The CDR3 region is CASSLQPGQGSAEQYF. CDR3 nucleotides: TGTGCCAGCAGCTTGCAACCGGGACAGGGGTCCGCCGAGCAGTACTTC.